This TCR beta chain comes out of a study of blood T cell repertoires in COVID-19 (dated by TCRdb to the early 2020s). As for the study more broadly: The collaborator samples originated in the United States, Italy and Spain and spanned the acute and convalescent phases of COVID-19. The prospective study material was composed of cDNA or gDNA derived from T cells, B-cell-depleted T cells, or PBMCs. Deeply sampled blood TCRbeta repertoires from subjects exposed to, actively infected with, or recovered from COVID-19 were included in the dataset. The repertoires were released in a freely available public database intended as a resource for research on the immune response to SARS-CoV-2. Samples came from the ongoing ImmuneRACE study (first 160 participants) plus 1,254 subjects from 6 global collaborators. Nearly every sample came with metadata listing a de-identified subject ID, COVID-19 status, age in years and sex. Where available, HLA class I and class II types were taken from metadata supplied by the sample provider and were not determined by assay-based typing. The study at large found these results: How much clinical and demographic metadata was included differed by source and by participant, and the metadata was provided uncurated.

Remarks on this clone: The antigen this receptor binds is unknown. Base qualities are not at hand, and no much larger clone is one base apart.

From cysteine to phenylalanine, the CDR3 is 16 amino acids long. The entry retains the CDR3 DNA only, 48 bases that are in frame from base 1. Each collaborating institution followed its own protocols to collect whole blood in K2EDTA tubes. For TCRbeta analysis, collaborators shipped samples in one of three forms: frozen whole blood, isolated PBMCs, or DNA extracted from either of those sample types. TCRbeta CDR3 regions were amplified from genomic DNA by means of the immunoSEQ Assay, a bias-controlled multiplex PCR. As for the authors' bioinformatics: Nucleated cell counts per sample were estimated from amplification of reference gene primers within the assay. To quantify the absolute abundance of each unique TCRbeta CDR3 rearrangement, sequence reads were collapsed and filtered. Productive Simpson clonality was computed per sample as the square root of Simpson's diversity index over productive rearrangements. Drawn from immuneACCESS, this table holds only the in-frame rearrangements with V and J called that TCRdb kept. Clones are partly lost; checked studies trace under half to an unresolved V gene and leave the rest unexplained. V and J calls and clone size are copied from that table; D and trimming were computed from the DNA. For this sample there are 55,000 to 65,000 clones; roughly 78% appear just once. The ten largest clones add up to roughly 3.7% of the sample.

The sequencing sample was made of peripheral blood. The origin of this receptor is a man aged 60 to 75 with acute or convalescent COVID-19. Recombination joined TRBV21-1 with TRBJ1-3; TRBD1, the D gene given by the table, was not confirmed from the DNA. TRBV21-1 is assigned pseudogene status. The DNA sequence is as follows: TGTGCCAGCAGCAAACGGGTCGACAGTCCTGGAAACACCATATATTTT. Translation gives CASSKRVDSPGNTIYF.